This TCR beta chain is from a study of blood T cell repertoires in COVID-19. Germline CDR1 is SNHLY and CDR2 is FYNNEI. The CDR3 is made up of 12 amino acids. J lost 3 bases, V lost 9 bases, and 0 bases had no gene match. Sequenced by immunoSEQ multiplex PCR; TCRdb stores in-frame clones only, minus some. The top ten clones hold 10% to 15% of a sample with 120,000 to 150,000 clones, about 76% of them seen once. Sequenced: peripheral blood. J is TRBJ2-5 and V is TRBV2, with 11 bases matching TRBD2. This TCR was recovered from a man older than 75 with acute or convalescent COVID-19. The CDR3 protein is CARTSGEETQYF. DNA for the CDR3: TGTGCCAGGACTAGCGGGGAAGAGACCCAGTACTTC.